This TCR beta chain was identified during a study of T cells after yellow fever vaccination. TCRdb redid the calling of the 5' RACE reads with MiXCR, one entry per CDR3 protein. The sample comprises 250,000 to 400,000 distinct CDR3 sequences, about 4% of which are singletons, and 20% to 25% rests with the top ten. Trimming stripped 2 bases from V and 6 bases from J, with 10 bases between. The CDR3 loop spans 13 amino acids. Per germline, CDR1 LGHNA and CDR2 YSLEER. This clonotype was seen ten or more times. The input for sequencing was PBMCs, taken 5 days after the yellow fever booster vaccination. The sequence was obtained from a man younger than 35 who received the YFV17D yellow fever vaccine. This sequence joins TRBV4-3 and TRBJ1-2; D remains unclear. The CDR3 DNA reads TGCGCCAGCAGCCAATTTTTCTTTAATGGCTACACCTTC. Encoded protein: CASSQFFFNGYTF.